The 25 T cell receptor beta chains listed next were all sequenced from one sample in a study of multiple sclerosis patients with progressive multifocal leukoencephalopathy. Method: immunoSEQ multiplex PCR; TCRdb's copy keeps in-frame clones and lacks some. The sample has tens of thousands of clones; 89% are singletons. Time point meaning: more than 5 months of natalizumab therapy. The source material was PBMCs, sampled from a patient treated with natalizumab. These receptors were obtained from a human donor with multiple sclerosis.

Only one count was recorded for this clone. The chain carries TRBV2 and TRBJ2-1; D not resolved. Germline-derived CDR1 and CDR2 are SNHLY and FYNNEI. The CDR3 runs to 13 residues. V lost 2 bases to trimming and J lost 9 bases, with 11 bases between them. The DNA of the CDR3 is TGTGCCAGCAGTGAAATTCAAGGAATTGAGCAGTTCTTC. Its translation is CASSEIQGIEQFF.

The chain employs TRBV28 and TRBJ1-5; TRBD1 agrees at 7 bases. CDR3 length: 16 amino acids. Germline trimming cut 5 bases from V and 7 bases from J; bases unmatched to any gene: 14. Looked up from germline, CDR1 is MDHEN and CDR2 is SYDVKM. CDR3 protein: CASSTPSGTVTQPQHF. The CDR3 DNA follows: TGTGCCAGCAGTACACCTTCCGGGACAGTCACCCAGCCCCAGCATTTT.

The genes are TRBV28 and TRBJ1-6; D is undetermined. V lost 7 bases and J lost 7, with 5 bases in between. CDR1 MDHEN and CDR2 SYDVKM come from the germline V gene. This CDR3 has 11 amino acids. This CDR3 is CASTQNSPLHF. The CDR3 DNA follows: TGTGCCAGCACCCAAAATTCACCCCTCCACTTT.

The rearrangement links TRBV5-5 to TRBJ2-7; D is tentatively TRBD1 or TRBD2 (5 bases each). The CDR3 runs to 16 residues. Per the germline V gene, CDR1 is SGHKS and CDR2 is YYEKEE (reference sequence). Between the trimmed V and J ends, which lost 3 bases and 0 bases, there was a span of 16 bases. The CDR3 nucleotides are TGTGCCAGCAGCTGGGCTCCGGGGCCGAGCTCCTACGAGCAGTACTTC. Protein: CASSWAPGPSSYEQYF.

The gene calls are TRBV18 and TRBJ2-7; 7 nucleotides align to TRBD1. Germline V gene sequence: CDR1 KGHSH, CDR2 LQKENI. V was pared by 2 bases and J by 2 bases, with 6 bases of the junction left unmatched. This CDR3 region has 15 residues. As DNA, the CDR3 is TGTGCCAGCTCACCAGGGGGACAGAGAGCCTACGAGCAGTACTTC. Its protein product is CASSPGGQRAYEQYF.

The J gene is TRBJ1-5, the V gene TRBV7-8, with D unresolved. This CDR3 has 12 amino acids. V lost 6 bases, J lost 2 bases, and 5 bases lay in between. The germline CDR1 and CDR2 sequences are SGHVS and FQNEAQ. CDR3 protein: CASRAGNQPQHF. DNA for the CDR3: TGTGCCAGCAGGGCAGGCAATCAGCCCCAGCATTTT.

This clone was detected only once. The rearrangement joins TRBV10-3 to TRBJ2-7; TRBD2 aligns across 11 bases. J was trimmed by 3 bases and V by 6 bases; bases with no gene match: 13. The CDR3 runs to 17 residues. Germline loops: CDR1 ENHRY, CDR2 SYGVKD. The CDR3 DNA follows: TGTGCCATCAGGCCGGGACTAGCGGAGAGGGGGGACTACGAGCAGTACTTC. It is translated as CAIRPGLAERGDYEQYF.

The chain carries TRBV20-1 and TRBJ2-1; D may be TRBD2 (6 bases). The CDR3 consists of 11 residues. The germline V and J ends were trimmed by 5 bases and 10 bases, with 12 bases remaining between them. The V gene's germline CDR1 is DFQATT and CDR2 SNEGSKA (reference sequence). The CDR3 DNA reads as TGCAGTGCTCCGTCCGGAGGGGAGCAGTTCTTC. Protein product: CSAPSGGEQFF.

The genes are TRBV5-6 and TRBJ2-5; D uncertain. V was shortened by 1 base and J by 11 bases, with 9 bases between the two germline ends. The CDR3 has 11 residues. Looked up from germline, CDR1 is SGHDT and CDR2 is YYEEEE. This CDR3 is CASSLHLEQYF. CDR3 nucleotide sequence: TGTGCCAGCAGCTTGCATCTAGAGCAGTACTTC. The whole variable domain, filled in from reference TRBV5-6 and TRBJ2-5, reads DAGVTQSPTHLIKTRGQQVTLRCSPKSGHDTVSWYQQALGQGPQFIFQYYEEEERQRGNFPDRFSGHQFPNYSSELNVNALLLGDSALYLCASSLHLEQYFGPGTRLLVL.

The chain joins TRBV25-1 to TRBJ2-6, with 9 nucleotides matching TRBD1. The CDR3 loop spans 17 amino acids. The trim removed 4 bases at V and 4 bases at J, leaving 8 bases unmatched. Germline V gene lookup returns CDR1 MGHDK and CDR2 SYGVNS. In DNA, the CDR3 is TGTGCCAGCAGTGCCCGGACAGGGGCTGGCGGGGCCAACGTCCTGACTTTC. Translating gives CASSARTGAGGANVLTF.

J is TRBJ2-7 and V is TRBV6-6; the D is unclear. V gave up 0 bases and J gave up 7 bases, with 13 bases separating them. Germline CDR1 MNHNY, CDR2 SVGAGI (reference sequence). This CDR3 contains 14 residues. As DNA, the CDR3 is TGTGCCAGCAGTTACTCGAACCCCCTGGGGGAGCAGTACTTC. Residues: CASSYSNPLGEQYF.

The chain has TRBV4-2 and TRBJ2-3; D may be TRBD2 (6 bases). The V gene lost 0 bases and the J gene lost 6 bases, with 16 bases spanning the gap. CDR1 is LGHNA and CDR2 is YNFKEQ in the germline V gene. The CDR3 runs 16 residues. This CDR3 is CASSQESGRTMDTQYF. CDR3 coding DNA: TGTGCCAGCAGCCAAGAATCCGGGAGAACCATGGATACGCAGTATTTT.

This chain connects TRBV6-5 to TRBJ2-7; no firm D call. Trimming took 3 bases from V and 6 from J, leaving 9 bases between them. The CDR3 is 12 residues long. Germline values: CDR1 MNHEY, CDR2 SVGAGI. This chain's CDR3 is CASSYAEPEQYF. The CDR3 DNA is TGTGCCAGCAGTTATGCAGAACCCGAGCAGTACTTC.

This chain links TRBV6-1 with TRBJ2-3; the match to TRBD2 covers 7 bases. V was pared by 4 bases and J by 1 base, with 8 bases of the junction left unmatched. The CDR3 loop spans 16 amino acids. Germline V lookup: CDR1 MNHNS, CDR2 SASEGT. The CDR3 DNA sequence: TGTGCCAGCAGTGTATCTAGCGGTTCTCGCACAGATACGCAGTATTTT. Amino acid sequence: CASSVSSGSRTDTQYF.

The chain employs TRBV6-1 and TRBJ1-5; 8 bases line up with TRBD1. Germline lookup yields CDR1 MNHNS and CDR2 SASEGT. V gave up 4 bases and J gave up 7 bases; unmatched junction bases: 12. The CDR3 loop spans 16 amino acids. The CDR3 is CASSAGQGLGGQPQHF. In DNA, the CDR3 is TGTGCCAGCAGTGCCGGACAGGGCTTAGGAGGACAGCCCCAGCATTTT.

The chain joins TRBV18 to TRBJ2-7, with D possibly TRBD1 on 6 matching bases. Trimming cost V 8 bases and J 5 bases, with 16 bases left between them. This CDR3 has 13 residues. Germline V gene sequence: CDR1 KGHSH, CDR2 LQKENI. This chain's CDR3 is CASAPTQGHEQYF. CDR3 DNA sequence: TGTGCCAGCGCTCCCACACAGGGCCACGAGCAGTACTTC.

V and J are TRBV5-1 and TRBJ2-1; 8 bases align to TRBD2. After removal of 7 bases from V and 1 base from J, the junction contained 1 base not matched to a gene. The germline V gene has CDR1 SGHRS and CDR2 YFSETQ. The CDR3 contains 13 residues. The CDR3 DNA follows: TGCGCCAGCGGGACTAGTTCCTACAATGAGCAGTTCTTC. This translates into CASGTSSYNEQFF.

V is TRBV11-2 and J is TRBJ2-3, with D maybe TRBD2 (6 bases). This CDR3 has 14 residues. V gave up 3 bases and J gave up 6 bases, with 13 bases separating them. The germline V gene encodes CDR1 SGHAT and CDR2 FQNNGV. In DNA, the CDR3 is TGTGCCAGCAGCTTCGGGGGAGAAAGGGATACGCAGTATTTT. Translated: CASSFGGERDTQYF.

This CDR3 is CASSTRSSNQPQHF. The CDR3 DNA follows: TGTGCCAGCAGTACCCGGTCCAGCAATCAGCCCCAGCATTTT. The chain employs TRBV7-9 and TRBJ1-5; D not resolved. With 6 bases removed from V and 1 base from J, the gap between germline ends came to 10 bases. The CDR3 runs 14 residues. Germline assignment: CDR1 SEHNR and CDR2 FQNEAQ (reference sequence).

The CDR3 region has the DNA TGTGCCAGCAGTGAATGGAGGGCTAGCAGGAGCTCCTACGAGCAGTACTTC. Its protein product is CASSEWRASRSSYEQYF. This chain uses TRBV2 with TRBJ2-7; TRBD2 might be the D (6 bases). V was shortened by 2 bases and J by 0 bases, with 17 bases between the two germline ends. Germline V CDR1 and CDR2: SNHLY, FYNNEI. This CDR3 has 17 amino acids.

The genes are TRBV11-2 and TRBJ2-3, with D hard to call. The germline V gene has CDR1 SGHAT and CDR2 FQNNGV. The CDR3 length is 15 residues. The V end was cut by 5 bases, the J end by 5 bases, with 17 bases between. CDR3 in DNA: TGTGCCAGCAGCCCGACCGCCGGGTGGTTAGATACGCAGTATTTT. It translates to CASSPTAGWLDTQYF.

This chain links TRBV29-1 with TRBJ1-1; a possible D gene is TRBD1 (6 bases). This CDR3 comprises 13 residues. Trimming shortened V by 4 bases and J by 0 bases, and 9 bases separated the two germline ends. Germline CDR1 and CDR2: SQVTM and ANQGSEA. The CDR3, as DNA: TGCAGCGTTGTGGGGGCTCTGAACACTGAAGCTTTCTTT. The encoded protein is CSVVGALNTEAFF.

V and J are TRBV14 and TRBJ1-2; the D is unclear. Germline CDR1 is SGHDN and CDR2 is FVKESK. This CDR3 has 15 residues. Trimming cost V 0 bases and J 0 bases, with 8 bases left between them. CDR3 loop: CASSQDFGTNYGYTF. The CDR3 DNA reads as TGTGCCAGCAGCCAAGATTTCGGAACTAACTATGGCTACACCTTC.

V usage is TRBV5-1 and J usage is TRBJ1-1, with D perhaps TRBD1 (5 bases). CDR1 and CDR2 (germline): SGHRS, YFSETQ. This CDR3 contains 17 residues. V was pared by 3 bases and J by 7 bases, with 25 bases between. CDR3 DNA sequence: TGCGCCAGCAGCTCAGGGACTAAGGGCGGGTTTGGGAGTGAAGCTTTCTTT. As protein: CASSSGTKGGFGSEAFF.

CDR3 in amino acids: CASSLGSGGVGEKLFF. The CDR3 DNA follows: TGTGCCAGCAGCTTAGGGTCAGGGGGAGTGGGTGAAAAACTGTTTTTT. The rearrangement joins TRBV7-2 to TRBJ1-4; 7 nucleotides match TRBD1. Germline trimming cut 1 base from V and 7 bases from J; bases unmatched to any gene: 9. Germline assignment: CDR1 SGHTA and CDR2 FQGNSA. This CDR3 comprises 16 residues.